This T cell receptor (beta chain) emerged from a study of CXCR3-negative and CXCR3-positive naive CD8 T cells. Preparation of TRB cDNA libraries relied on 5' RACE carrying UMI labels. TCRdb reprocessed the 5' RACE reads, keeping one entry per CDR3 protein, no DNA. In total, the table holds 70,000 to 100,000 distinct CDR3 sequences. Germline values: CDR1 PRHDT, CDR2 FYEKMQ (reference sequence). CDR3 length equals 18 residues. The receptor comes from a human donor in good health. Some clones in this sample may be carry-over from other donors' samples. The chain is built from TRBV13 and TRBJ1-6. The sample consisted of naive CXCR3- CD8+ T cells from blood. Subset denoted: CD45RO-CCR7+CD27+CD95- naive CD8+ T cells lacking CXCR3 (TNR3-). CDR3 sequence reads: CASSLGEGKPNSISPLHF.